Sequencing of this TCR beta chain was carried out in a study of cytomegalovirus exposure and HLA in healthy donors. General study results and limits: In a later analysis, specific HLA alleles were associated with approximately 17,000 TCR beta sequences at a 0.05 false discovery rate. Through in vitro validation, three CMV-associated chains were shown to be specific for CMV antigens.

The V gene lost 5 bases and the J gene lost 4 bases, with 19 bases spanning the gap. The CDR3 has 16 amino acids. CDR1 and CDR2 (germline): SGHAT, FQNNGV. The PCR ran on 60 Vbeta and 13 Jbeta primers. TCRdb's table, derived via immunoSEQ multiplex PCR, lists solely in-frame clones and lacks some. The table includes around 190,000 clones, around three quarters detected once. As regards this clone: Its target is not known.

The TCR comes from a man aged 35 to 55 in good health and CMV-seronegative. Specimen: PBMCs. The J gene is TRBJ2-3, the V gene TRBV11-2, with D possibly matching TRBD1 (6 bases). CDR3 sequence: CASSRRSDSIADTQYF. CDR3 sequence (DNA): TGTGCCAGCAGCAGAAGGTCGGACAGTATCGCAGATACGCAGTATTTT.